Shown below are 28 T cell receptor beta chains from a single sample sequenced in a study of HIV-infected patients and healthy controls. Whole blood was used without fractionation, so all unsorted peripheral T cells were included. Reverse transcription used 450 to 650 ng RNA and constant-region primers for alpha and beta. Separate chain-specific third strand synthesis with multiplexing indices produced the alpha and beta libraries. MiXCR, run by TCRdb on the 5' RACE reads, gives a single entry per CDR3 protein. This table holds 13,000 to 15,000 distinct CDR3 sequences, 9.9% found once. Sequencing used blood. These receptors all stem from an adult in good health.

This clonotype was seen ten or more times. The J gene is TRBJ1-1, the V gene TRBV19, with no clear D. The CDR3 sequence is 11 residues long. Germline assignment: CDR1 LNHDA and CDR2 SQIVND (reference sequence). V lost 6 bases and J 1 base, leaving 3 bases between the germline ends. Here the CDR3 reads CASRKNTEAFF. CDR3 coding DNA: TGTGCCAGTAGAAAGAACACTGAAGCTTTCTTT.

By sample share, this clonotype is medium-sized. The rearrangement uses TRBV5-1 and TRBJ2-1; 7 bases match TRBD2. V was pared by 4 bases and J by 0 bases, with 7 bases of the junction left unmatched. Germline V gene data show CDR1 as SGHRS and CDR2 as YFSETQ. CDR3 length equals 16 residues. The CDR3 coding sequence is TGCGCCAGCAGCCATGGCGGGGGAGGCTCCTACAATGAGCAGTTCTTC. Its protein product is CASSHGGGGSYNEQFF. Combining the CDR3 with reference TRBV5-1 and TRBJ2-1 gives the whole variable domain KAGVTQTPRYLIKTRGQQVTLSCSPISGHRSVSWYQQTPGQGLQFLFEYFSETQRNKGNFPGRFSGRQFSNSRSEMNVSTLELGDSALYLCASSHGGGGSYNEQFFGPGTRLTVL.

This clonotype was observed at least ten times. The rearrangement joins TRBV18 to TRBJ1-2; TRBD1 matches at 7 bases. CDR1 is KGHSH, CDR2 LQKENI, per germline. CDR3 size: 15 residues. Losses at the gene ends were 4 bases for V and 2 bases for J; bases not matched to a gene: 7. CDR3 sequence (DNA): TGTGCCAGCTCACGCTTAGAGGGACAGAACTATGGCTACACCTTC. Translated, it gives CASSRLEGQNYGYTF. The variable domain in full, with the rest retrieved from reference TRBV18 and TRBJ1-2, is NAGVMQNPRHLVRRRGQEARLRCSPMKGHSHVYWYRQLPEEGLKFMVYLQKENIIDESGMPKERFSAEFPKEGPSILRIQQVVRGDSAAYFCASSRLEGQNYGYTFGSGTRLTVV.

In its sample, this clonotype is medium-sized. The genes are TRBV9 and TRBJ1-5, with a tentative D call TRBD1 (6 bases). V was trimmed by 6 bases and J by 5 bases, leaving 18 bases between them. In germline, CDR1 is SGDLS, CDR2 YYNGEE. This CDR3 is built from 15 residues. The CDR3 region has the DNA TGTGCCAGCAAATTATATCGGGGGCCCCATCAGCCCCAGCATTTT. Amino acids: CASKLYRGPHQPQHF. Looking up the rest from reference TRBV9 and TRBJ1-5 gives the full variable domain: DSGVTQTPKHLITATGQRVTLRCSPRSGDLSVYWYQQSLDQGLQFLIQYYNGEERAKGNILERFSAQQFPDLHSELNLSSLELGDSALYFCASKLYRGPHQPQHFGDGTRLSIL.

Regarding this clonotype: A much bigger clone sits one base away, suggesting this may be a read error. The genes are TRBV5-5 and TRBJ2-7; perhaps TRBD2 as D (5 bases). The CDR3 runs to 13 residues. V dropped 5 bases and J dropped 9 bases, with 18 bases sitting between them. Germline CDR1 reads SGHKS; CDR2 reads YYEKEE (reference sequence). The CDR3 sequence: CASRGNLASRQYF. The CDR3 DNA reads TGTGCCAGCAGGGGGAACCTAGCAAGTAGGCAGTACTTC.

This clonotype was seen at least ten times. J is TRBJ1-3 and V is TRBV20-1; D perhaps matches TRBD1 (6 bases). This CDR3 region has 13 residues. The V gene's germline CDR1 is DFQATT and CDR2 SNEGSKA (reference sequence). The CDR3 sequence: CSLTGSPGNTIYF. Here the CDR3 DNA reads TGCAGCCTCACAGGGAGCCCTGGAAACACCATATATTTT.

This clonotype ranks as medium-sized. The CDR3 region is CASSEPLPRKRGYGYTF. CDR3 bases: TGTGCCAGCAGTGAACCGCTTCCCCGGAAGAGAGGATATGGCTACACCTTC. This rearrangement joins TRBV2 to TRBJ1-2, with D hard to call. Trimming took 2 bases from V and 5 from J, leaving 21 bases between them. Germline CDR1 and CDR2: SNHLY and FYNNEI. The CDR3 spans 17 residues.

This clonotype was recorded at least ten times. The chain couples TRBV7-2 to TRBJ2-7; unclear D gene. Germline assignment: CDR1 SGHTA and CDR2 FQGNSA. The CDR3 has 13 residues. Trimming stripped 2 bases from V and 4 bases from J, with 9 bases between. The CDR3 DNA reads TGTGCCAGCAGCTTATCTCGTGGGTACGAGCAGTACTTC. This sequence encodes CASSLSRGYEQYF.

This clonotype is medium-sized by share. The genes are TRBV24-1 and TRBJ2-1; D tentatively reads TRBD1 or TRBD2 (5 bases each). The CDR3 is 13 amino acids. Germline values: CDR1 KGHDR, CDR2 SFDVKD. Trimming left V 1 base short and J 12 bases short, with 12 bases between. CDR3: CATSDLIGGGQFF. CDR3 DNA sequence: TGTGCCACCAGTGATTTAATTGGGGGTGGGCAGTTCTTC.

In its sample, this clonotype is medium-sized. The chain has TRBV12-3 or TRBV12-4 and TRBJ1-1; 10 bases line up with TRBD1. The ends lost 3 bases at V and 1 base at J; junction bases unmatched: 5. The CDR3 runs 16 residues. The CDR3 loop reads CASSFRDRGPNTEAFF. CDR3 DNA: TGTGCCAGCAGTTTCAGGGACAGGGGACCGAACACTGAAGCTTTCTTT.

The sample holds a few counts of this clonotype. The rearrangement links TRBV7-8 to TRBJ2-7; D gene unclear. The ends were cut back, 0 bases at V and 6 bases at J, with 3 bases in the middle. Germline lookup yields CDR1 SGHVS and CDR2 FQNEAQ. This CDR3 has 11 residues. The CDR3 loop is CASSLAREQYF. CDR3 bases: TGTGCCAGCAGCTTAGCTCGCGAGCAGTACTTC.

This clonotype was detected ten times or more. The chain couples TRBV25-1 to TRBJ2-5, with D perhaps matching TRBD2 (5 bases). This CDR3 comprises 15 residues. Germline assignment: CDR1 MGHDK and CDR2 SYGVNS. The germline V and J ends were trimmed by 3 bases and 5 bases, with 16 bases remaining between them. This chain's CDR3 is CASSDSSMMHETQYF. The CDR3 coding sequence is TGTGCCAGCAGTGACTCTAGCATGATGCACGAGACCCAGTACTTC.

This clonotype was counted ten times or more. This sequence joins TRBV12-3 or TRBV12-4 and TRBJ2-1, with TRBD2 identical over 11 bases. With 5 bases clipped from V and 4 bases from J, the junction kept 4 bases outside the gene matches. The CDR3 consists of 15 residues. This CDR3 reads CASSPTSGGYNEQFF. DNA for the CDR3: TGTGCCAGCAGTCCAACTAGCGGGGGATACAATGAGCAGTTCTTC.

This chain joins TRBV20-1 and TRBJ2-7; the D gene is possibly TRBD1 (6 bases). Germline lookup yields CDR1 DFQATT and CDR2 SNEGSKA (reference sequence). CDR3 size: 13 residues. V was cut by 3 bases and J by 12 bases, with 21 bases left in between. CDR3: CSARGTFGSQLYF. CDR3 in DNA: TGCAGTGCTAGGGGGACATTTGGGTCTCAGCTGTACTTC.

At least ten counts were recorded for this clonotype. This chain connects TRBV10-3 to TRBJ1-2; D gene unclear. Trimming took off 3 bases at V and 8 bases at J, with 13 bases between the two ends. This CDR3 is 13 amino acids long. The V gene's germline CDR1 is ENHRY and CDR2 SYGVKD. This chain's CDR3 is CAISEDNLGGYTF. The CDR3, as DNA: TGTGCCATCAGTGAAGACAACCTGGGGGGCTACACCTTC.

This clonotype was seen many times. V usage is TRBV3-1 and J usage is TRBJ2-5, with D perhaps assigned TRBD1 or TRBD2 (5 bases each). With 4 bases removed from V and 3 bases from J, the gap between germline ends came to 15 bases. CDR1 LGHDT and CDR2 YNNKEL come from the germline V gene (reference sequence). This CDR3 region has 15 residues. As DNA, the CDR3 is TGTGCCAGCAGCCCCGAACCCGGGACGGAAGAGACCCAGTACTTC. It yields the protein CASSPEPGTEETQYF.

This clonotype was seen repeatedly, ten times or more. The chain has TRBV12-3 or TRBV12-4 and TRBJ1-1; D possibly corresponds to TRBD1 (6 bases). Trimming pared 7 bases from V and 6 bases from J, leaving 18 bases between. The CDR3 length is 14 residues. CDR3 bases: TGTGCCAGCACTAATGGGTACAGGGTCGCTGAAGCTTTCTTT. The encoded protein is CASTNGYRVAEAFF.

This clonotype was seen a handful of times. CDR3 nucleotides: TGTGCCAGCGGCGAGCCGAACACTGAAGCTTTCTTT. This codes for CASGEPNTEAFF. This chain connects TRBV6-2 or TRBV6-3 to TRBJ1-1; D is unresolved. CDR1 is MNHEY, CDR2 SVGEGT, per germline. With 8 bases removed from V and 1 base from J, the gap between germline ends came to 8 bases. The CDR3 runs 12 residues.

This clonotype is classed as medium-sized. The chain uses TRBV6-6 and TRBJ1-2, with 10 positions matching TRBD1. The CDR3 has 18 residues. The trim removed 0 bases at V and 3 bases at J, leaving 10 bases unmatched. Looked up from germline, CDR1 is MNHNY and CDR2 is SVGAGI (reference sequence). CDR3 nucleotides: TGTGCCAGCAGTTACTCGACAGGGGGCCTAAGATTCGACTATGGCTACACCTTC. Its protein product is CASSYSTGGLRFDYGYTF.

This sequence joins TRBV15 and TRBJ2-3, with D unclear. V was cut by 0 bases and J by 2 bases, with 9 bases left in between. Germline CDR1 reads LNHNV; CDR2 reads YYDKDF (reference sequence). This CDR3 has 15 amino acids. The CDR3 DNA follows: TGTGCCACCAGCAGAGATGAGAGCAACACAGATACGCAGTATTTT. This sequence encodes CATSRDESNTDTQYF. The complete variable domain, with remaining parts taken from reference TRBV15 and TRBJ2-3, reads DAMVIQNPRYQVTQFGKPVTLSCSQTLNHNVMYWYQQKSSQAPKLLFHYYDKDFNNEADTPDNFQSRRPNTSFCFLDIRSPGLGDTAMYLCATSRDESNTDTQYFGPGTRLTVL.

V is TRBV6-5 and J is TRBJ2-5, with a weak D call TRBD2 (5 bases). The CDR3 is made up of 15 amino acids. Deletions cut 6 bases from V and 2 bases from J, with 16 bases between. CDR1 is MNHEY and CDR2 is SVGAGI in the germline V gene. The CDR3 region is CASRSTGSGQETQYF. CDR3 coding DNA: TGTGCCAGCAGATCTACGGGCTCGGGACAAGAGACCCAGTACTTC.

By share, this clonotype ranks as medium-sized (0.01 to 0.1%). The chain combines TRBV7-3 with TRBJ2-5; 7 bases are a match to TRBD2. The junction had 2 bases not matched to a gene; V was cut back by 3 bases and J by 4 bases. This CDR3 is 13 amino acids long. Germline V gene sequence: CDR1 SGHTA, CDR2 FQGTGA. The CDR3 nucleotides read TGTGCCAGCAGCTTTAGGGAGGGAGAGACCCAGTACTTC. It is translated as CASSFREGETQYF.

This clonotype was seen ten or more times. This chain connects TRBV28 to TRBJ1-1, with D perhaps TRBD1 (6 bases). The germline V and J ends were trimmed by 3 bases and 5 bases, with 16 bases remaining between them. The CDR3 has 15 amino acids. From germline, CDR1 is MDHEN and CDR2 SYDVKM. DNA for the CDR3: TGTGCCAGCAGTTTCTTAGGGGGATGGGGTACTGAAGCTTTCTTT. This codes for CASSFLGGWGTEAFF.

The sample holds a few counts of this clonotype. The genes are TRBV15 and TRBJ2-1; tentatively, D is TRBD2 (6 bases). V dropped 0 bases and J dropped 1 base, with 10 bases sitting between them. Per germline, CDR1 LNHNV and CDR2 YYDKDF (reference sequence). The CDR3 runs to 16 residues. The CDR3 spells CATSRDSGGSYNEQFF. The CDR3 DNA follows: TGTGCCACCAGCAGAGATAGCGGAGGATCCTACAATGAGCAGTTCTTC.

This clonotype was counted at least ten times. The rearrangement links TRBV5-5 to TRBJ2-7; possible D gene TRBD1, 5 bases. The ends were cut back, 4 bases at V and 4 bases at J, with 12 bases in the middle. Looked up from germline, CDR1 is SGHKS and CDR2 is YYEKEE (reference sequence). CDR3 length equals 13 residues. The CDR3, as DNA: TGTGCCAGCAGCCCGACTCCAGGGTACGAGCAGTACTTC. The encoded protein is CASSPTPGYEQYF. The full variable domain, completed using reference TRBV5-5 and TRBJ2-7, is DAGVTQSPTHLIKTRGQQVTLRCSPISGHKSVSWYQQVLGQGPQFIFQYYEKEERGRGNFPDRFSARQFPNYSSELNVNALLLGDSALYLCASSPTPGYEQYFGPGTRLTVT.

This clonotype was detected a few times. A read error is possible here, since a much larger clone lies one base away. The rearrangement links TRBV19 to TRBJ2-1, with 12 bases that match TRBD2. This CDR3 is 14 amino acids long. The germline CDR1 and CDR2 sequences are LNHDA and SQIVND (reference sequence). The CDR3 DNA is TGTGCCATCTCGACTAGCGGGAGCCACAATGATCAGTTCTTC. Its translation is CAISTSGSHNDQFF.

This sequence joins TRBV7-9 and TRBJ1-2; D gene ambiguous. V was cut by 1 base and J by 0 bases, with 9 bases left in between. In germline, CDR1 is SEHNR, CDR2 FQNEAQ (reference sequence). The CDR3 totals 15 residues. DNA of the CDR3: TGTGCCAGCAGCTTAGGGAGCGGTCCTAACTATGGCTACACCTTC. It encodes CASSLGSGPNYGYTF.

In its sample, this clonotype was seen many times. The chain joins TRBV20-1 to TRBJ2-5, with TRBD2 matching 11 bases. The CDR3 consists of 15 residues. Per germline, CDR1 DFQATT and CDR2 SNEGSKA (reference sequence). Losses at the gene ends were 0 bases for V and 4 bases for J; bases not matched to a gene: 4. The CDR3 loop is CSARDPTSGRETQYF. The DNA for the CDR3 is TGCAGTGCTAGAGACCCTACTAGCGGGAGAGAGACCCAGTACTTC.